Included here is one T cell receptor beta chain sequence, with context. This clonotype was seen only a few times. Its target antigen remains unknown. No qualities accompany the bases; no much larger clone lies one base away. Receptors were amplified or captured by 5' RACE. Sequencing used a NextSeq 500. In the TCR library protocol, a unique molecular identifier was attached to each TCR cDNA molecule so that PCR and sequencing errors could be corrected. The source study handled its data this way. TCR identification, UMI-based error correction and CDR3 extraction were all carried out with Decombinator tools. Expanded TCRs were defined as those above a frequency of 2 per 1,000, corresponding to the top 1% of the tumor frequency distribution. Renyi diversity was computed with the R vegan package after each repertoire had been subsampled 100 times to 5,000 TCRs. CDR3 similarity networks were constructed using string-kernel similarity of amino acid triplets, with links drawn between CDR3s whose pairwise similarity was above 0.82. The public reads were run again by TCRdb, first through fastp at Q25 and then through MiXCR, and only productive beta chains were kept. Each CDR3 protein appears once, grouped with its most common genes and DNA. TCRdb assigned the V and J calls; the authors' analysis was not used. The sample includes approximately 17,000 distinct CDR3 sequences, with about 19% observed a single time. Roughly 6.4% of the sample is in the top ten clones.

The source of the sample is a study of spatial heterogeneity in lung cancer (dated by TCRdb to about 2019). Context from the whole study: Samples were obtained from approximately 70 patients with early-stage, untreated non-small cell lung cancer from the lung TRACERx cohort. In non-small cell lung cancer, the study quantitatively compared TCR alpha and beta repertoires across several tumor regions, matched nontumor lung, and blood. Both alpha and beta chains were TCR-sequenced in approximately 220 tumor regions, some 64 matched nontumor lung samples and some 56 PBMC samples obtained at surgery. Nonsynonymous mutation counts, determined by whole-exome sequencing of tumor tissue, were related to features of the TCR repertoire. Follow-up PBMC samples were sequenced whenever the samples were available, and the median time to follow-up was 2 to 3 years after resection. In the raw uncorrected reads, each unique combination of TCR and UMI appeared on average more than ten times. More beta-chain than alpha-chain transcripts were consistently detected, likely reflecting higher beta-chain transcript abundance. Overall results and qualifications from the work: Only around 15 patients were included in the comparisons of baseline and follow-up blood repertoires. Additional single-cell paired TCR alpha and beta sequencing was considered necessary to confirm, at a functional level, the hypothesis that regional TCRs recognize regional mutations. Ubiquitous expanded tumor TCRs were detected in blood more often at tumor resection than at routine follow-up.

The meaning of the sample's time point label: blood at routine non-recurrence follow-up after resection. Without any cell sorting, TCR sequencing was performed on whole RNA extracted either from tumor and nontumor lung tissue or from cryopreserved PBMC samples. Patients were selected for TCR sequencing only if sufficient RNA was available from at least two tumor regions. The germline ends are 0 bases apart after V is trimmed by 2 bases and J by 1 base. CDR1 LGHDT and CDR2 YNNKEL were looked up in the germline V gene (reference sequence). The CDR3 starts with the cysteine, ends with the phenylalanine, and has 12 residues. The sequence is cut down to CDR3 DNA, 36 bases in frame from base 1.

The sequenced sample was PBMCs, obtained at follow-up. The source is a male donor with early-stage non-small cell lung cancer. Recombination connected TRBV3-1 to TRBJ2-1; the D gene lacks a confident call. The sequenced DNA is TGTGCCAGCAGCCAATCCTACAATGAGCAGTTCTTC. Its protein reads: CASSQSYNEQFF.